This record covers a single TCR beta chain. These data originate in a study of blood T cell repertoires in COVID-19. Profiling relied on immunoSEQ multiplex PCR, and the TCRdb table lists in-frame clones only, not all of them. The repertoire has about 85,000 clones, around nine tenths of them found once; the top ten carry approximately 5.1%. V lost 0 bases and J lost 5, with 14 bases in between. Germline loops: CDR1 SGHRS, CDR2 YFSETQ. This CDR3 region has 15 residues. V and J are TRBV5-1 and TRBJ1-2; D remains ambiguous. This TCR was recovered from a man in his fifties or sixties with acute or convalescent COVID-19. Sequencing used peripheral blood. The CDR3 sequence: CASSLADFRLYGYTF. CDR3 nucleotides: TGCGCCAGCAGCTTGGCAGATTTCCGATTATATGGCTACACCTTC.